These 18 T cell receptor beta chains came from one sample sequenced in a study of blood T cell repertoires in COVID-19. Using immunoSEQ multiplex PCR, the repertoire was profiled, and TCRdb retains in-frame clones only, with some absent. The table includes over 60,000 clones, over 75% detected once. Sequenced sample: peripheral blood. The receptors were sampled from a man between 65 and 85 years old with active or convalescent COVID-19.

The CDR3 nucleotides are TGCAGCTCAGGACTAGCGGGCCATCAAGAGACCCAGTACTTC. It encodes CSSGLAGHQETQYF. The rearrangement uses TRBV29-1 and TRBJ2-5, with 11 nucleotides matching TRBD2. The CDR3 has 14 amino acids. Germline loops: CDR1 SQVTM, CDR2 ANQGSEA. Losses at the gene ends were 8 bases for V and 2 bases for J; bases not matched to a gene: 7.

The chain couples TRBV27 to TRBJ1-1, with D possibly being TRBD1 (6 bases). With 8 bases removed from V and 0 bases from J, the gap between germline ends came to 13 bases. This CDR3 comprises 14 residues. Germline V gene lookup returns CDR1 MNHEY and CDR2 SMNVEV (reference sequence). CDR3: CASGRDIMNTEAFF. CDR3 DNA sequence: TGTGCCAGCGGCCGGGACATCATGAACACTGAAGCTTTCTTT.

Here the CDR3 DNA reads TGTGCCAGCAGACGAGTGGGGCAGGGGCGTTACGAGCAGTACTTC. It encodes CASRRVGQGRYEQYF. V usage is TRBV11-2 and J usage is TRBJ2-7; possible D gene TRBD1, 6 bases. The CDR3 runs 15 residues. Trimming shortened V by 6 bases and J by 4 bases, and 19 bases separated the two germline ends. CDR1 is SGHAT and CDR2 is FQNNGV in the germline V gene.

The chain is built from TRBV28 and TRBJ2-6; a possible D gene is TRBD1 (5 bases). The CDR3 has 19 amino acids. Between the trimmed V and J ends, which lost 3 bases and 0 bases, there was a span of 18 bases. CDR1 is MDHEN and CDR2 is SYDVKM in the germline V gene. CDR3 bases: TGTGCCAGCAGTTTGTTCGGCAGGGAAAGGTTCTCTGGGGCCAACGTCCTGACTTTC. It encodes CASSLFGRERFSGANVLTF. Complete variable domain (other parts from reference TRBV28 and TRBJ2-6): DVKVTQSSRYLVKRTGEKVFLECVQDMDHENMFWYRQDPGLGLRLIYFSYDVKMKEKGDIPEGYSVSREKKERFSLILESASTNQTSMYLCASSLFGRERFSGANVLTFGAGSRLTVL.

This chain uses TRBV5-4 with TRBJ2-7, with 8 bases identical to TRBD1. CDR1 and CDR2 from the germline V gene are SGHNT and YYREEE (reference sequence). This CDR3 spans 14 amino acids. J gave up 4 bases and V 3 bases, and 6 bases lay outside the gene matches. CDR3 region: CASSYGTGHYEQYF. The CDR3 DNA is TGTGCCAGCAGCTATGGGACAGGACATTACGAGCAGTACTTC.

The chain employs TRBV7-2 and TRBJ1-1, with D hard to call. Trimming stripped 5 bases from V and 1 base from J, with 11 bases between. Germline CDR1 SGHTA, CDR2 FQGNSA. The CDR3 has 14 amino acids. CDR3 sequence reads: CASSLSLGNTEAFF. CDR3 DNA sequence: TGTGCCAGCAGCCTCTCACTTGGGAACACTGAAGCTTTCTTT.

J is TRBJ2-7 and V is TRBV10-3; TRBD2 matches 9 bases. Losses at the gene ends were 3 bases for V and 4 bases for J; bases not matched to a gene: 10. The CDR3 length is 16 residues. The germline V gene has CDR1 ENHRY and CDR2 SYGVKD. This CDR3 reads CAISEPSSGKQYEQYF. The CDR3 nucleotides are TGTGCCATCAGTGAACCCTCTAGCGGGAAACAGTACGAGCAGTACTTC.

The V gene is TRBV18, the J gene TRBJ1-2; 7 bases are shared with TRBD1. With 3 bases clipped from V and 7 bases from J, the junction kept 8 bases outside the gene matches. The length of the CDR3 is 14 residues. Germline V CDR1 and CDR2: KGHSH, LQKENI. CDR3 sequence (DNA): TGTGCCAGCTCACCGTCGACAGGGACGGGTGGCTACACCTTC. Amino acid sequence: CASSPSTGTGGYTF.

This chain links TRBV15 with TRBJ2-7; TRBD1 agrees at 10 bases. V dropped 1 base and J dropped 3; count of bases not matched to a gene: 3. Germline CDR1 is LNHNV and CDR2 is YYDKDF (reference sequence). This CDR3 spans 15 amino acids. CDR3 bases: TGTGCCACCAGCAGAGTTAGGACAGGGGGCTACGAGCAGTACTTC. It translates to CATSRVRTGGYEQYF.

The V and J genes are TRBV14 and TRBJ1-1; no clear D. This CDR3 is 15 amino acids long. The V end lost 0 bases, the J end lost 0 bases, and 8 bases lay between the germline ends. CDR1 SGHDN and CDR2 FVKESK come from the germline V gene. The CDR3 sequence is CASSQEFQMNTEAFF. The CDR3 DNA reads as TGTGCCAGCAGCCAAGAGTTTCAGATGAACACTGAAGCTTTCTTT.

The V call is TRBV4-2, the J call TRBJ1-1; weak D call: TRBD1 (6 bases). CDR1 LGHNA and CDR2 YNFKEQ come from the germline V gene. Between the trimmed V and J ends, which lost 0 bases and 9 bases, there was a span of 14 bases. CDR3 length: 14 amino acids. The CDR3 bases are TGTGCCAGCAGCCAAGATCTTCGGACAGACAAAGCTTTCTTT. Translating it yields CASSQDLRTDKAFF.

CDR3 loop: CSALVGQPQHF. The CDR3 DNA reads TGCAGTGCCCTCGTCGGTCAGCCCCAGCATTTT. The chain links TRBV20-1 to TRBJ1-5; no clear D gene. Trimming took off 6 bases at V and 6 bases at J, with 9 bases between the two ends. CDR1 DFQATT and CDR2 SNEGSKA come from the germline V gene (reference sequence). The CDR3 runs to 11 residues.

Here the CDR3 DNA reads TGTGCCAGCTCACCAGGCGAGGGTAACACTGAAGCTTTCTTT. This gives the protein CASSPGEGNTEAFF. This chain uses TRBV18 with TRBJ1-1; no clear D. The CDR3 is made up of 14 amino acids. Trimming shortened V by 2 bases and J by 2 bases, and 9 bases separated the two germline ends. Germline V gene lookup returns CDR1 KGHSH and CDR2 LQKENI.

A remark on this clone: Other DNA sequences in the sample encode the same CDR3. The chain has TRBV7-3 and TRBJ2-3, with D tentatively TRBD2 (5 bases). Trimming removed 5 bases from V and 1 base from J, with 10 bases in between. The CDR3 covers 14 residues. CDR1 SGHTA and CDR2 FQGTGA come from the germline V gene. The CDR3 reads CASSPTGGTDTQYF. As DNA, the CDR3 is TGTGCCAGCAGCCCAACCGGGGGCACAGATACGCAGTATTTT. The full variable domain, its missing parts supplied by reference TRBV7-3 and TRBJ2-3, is GAGVSQTPSNKVTEKGKYVELRCDPISGHTALYWYRQSLGQGPEFLIYFQGTGAADDSGLPNDRFFAVRPEGSVSTLKIQRTERGDSAVYLCASSPTGGTDTQYFGPGTRLTVL.

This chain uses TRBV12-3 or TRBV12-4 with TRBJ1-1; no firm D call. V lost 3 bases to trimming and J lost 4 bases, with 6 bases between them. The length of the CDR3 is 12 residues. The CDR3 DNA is TGTGCCAGCAGTTTTTTCGGCACTGAAGCTTTCTTT. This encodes CASSFFGTEAFF.

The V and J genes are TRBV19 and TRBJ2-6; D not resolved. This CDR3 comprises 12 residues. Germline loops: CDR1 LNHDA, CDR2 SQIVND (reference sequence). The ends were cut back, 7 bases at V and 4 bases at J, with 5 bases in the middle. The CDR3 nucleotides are TGTGCCAGTACCTTGGGGGCCAACGTCCTGACTTTC. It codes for CASTLGANVLTF.

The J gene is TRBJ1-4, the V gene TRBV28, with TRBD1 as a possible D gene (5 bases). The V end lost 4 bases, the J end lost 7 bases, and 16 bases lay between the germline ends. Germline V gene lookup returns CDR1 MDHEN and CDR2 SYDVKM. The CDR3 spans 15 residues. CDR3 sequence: CASSYPQGGSEKLFF. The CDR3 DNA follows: TGTGCCAGCAGTTACCCTCAGGGCGGGAGTGAAAAACTGTTTTTT.

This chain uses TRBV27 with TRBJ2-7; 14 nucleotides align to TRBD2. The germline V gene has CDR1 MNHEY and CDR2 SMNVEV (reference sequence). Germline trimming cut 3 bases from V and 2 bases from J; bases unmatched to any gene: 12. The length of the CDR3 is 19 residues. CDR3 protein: CASSFDGTSGRDGTYEQYF. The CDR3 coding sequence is TGTGCCAGCAGTTTCGATGGGACTAGCGGGAGAGATGGGACCTACGAGCAGTACTTC.